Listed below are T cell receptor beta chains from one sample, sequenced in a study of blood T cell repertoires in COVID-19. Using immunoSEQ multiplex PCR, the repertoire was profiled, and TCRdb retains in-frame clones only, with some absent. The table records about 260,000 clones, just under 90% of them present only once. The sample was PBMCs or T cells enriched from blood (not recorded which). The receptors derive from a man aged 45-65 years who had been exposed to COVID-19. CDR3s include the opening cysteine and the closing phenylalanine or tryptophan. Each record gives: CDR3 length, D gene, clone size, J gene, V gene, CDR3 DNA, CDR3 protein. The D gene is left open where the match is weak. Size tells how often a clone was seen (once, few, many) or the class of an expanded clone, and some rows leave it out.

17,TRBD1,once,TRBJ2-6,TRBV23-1,TGCGCCAGCCCCAGGACAGGGCTGCTCTCTGGGGCCAACGTCCTGACTTTC,CASPRTGLLSGANVLTF
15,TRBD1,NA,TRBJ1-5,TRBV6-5,TGTGCCAGTTCGGGACAGGGGACTAGCAATCAGCCCCAGCATTTT,CASSGQGTSNQPQHF
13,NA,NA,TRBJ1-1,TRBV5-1,TGCGCCAGCAGCGCAGGACAGAACACTGAAGCTTTCTTT,CASSAGQNTEAFF
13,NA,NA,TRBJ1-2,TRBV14,TGTGCCAGCAGCCAAGATCTTAACTATGGCTACACCTTC,CASSQDLNYGYTF
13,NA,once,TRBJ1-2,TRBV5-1,TGCGCCAGCAGCTTGACAGCTAACTATGGCTACACCTTC,CASSLTANYGYTF
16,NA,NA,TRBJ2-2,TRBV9,TGTGCCAGCAGCGTAGTGGGCAGCCCGAACACCGGGGAGCTGTTTTTT,CASSVVGSPNTGELFF
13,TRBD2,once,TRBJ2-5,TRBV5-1,TGCGCCAGCAGCTCGACTAGCGTCGAGACCCAGTACTTC,CASSSTSVETQYF
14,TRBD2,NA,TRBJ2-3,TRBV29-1,TGCAGCGGGAGCGGGGGGACCGGCACAGATACGCAGTATTTT,CSGSGGTGTDTQYF
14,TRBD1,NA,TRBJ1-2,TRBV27,TGTGCCAGCAACCCGACAGGGAGAGGGGGTGGCTACACCTTC,CASNPTGRGGGYTF
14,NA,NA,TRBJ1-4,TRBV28,TGTGCCAGCAGAGAACAGGGAAATAATGAAAAACTGTTTTTT,CASREQGNNEKLFF
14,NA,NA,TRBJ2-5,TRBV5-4,TGTGCCAGCAGCTCGATGAGGGTGGGCGAGACCCAGTACTTC,CASSSMRVGETQYF
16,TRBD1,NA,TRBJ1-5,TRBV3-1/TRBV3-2,TGTGCCAGCAGCCACGCGGGACAGTATAGCAATCAGCCCCAGCATTTT,CASSHAGQYSNQPQHF
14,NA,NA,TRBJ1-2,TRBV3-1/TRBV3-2,TGTGCCAGCAGGTACACCTTGCATGGGGGCGGCTACACCTTC,CASRYTLHGGGYTF
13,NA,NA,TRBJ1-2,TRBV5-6,TGTGCCAGCAACCCGGCGGGTGACTATGGCTACACCTTC,CASNPAGDYGYTF
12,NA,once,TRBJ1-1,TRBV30,TGTGGGTCCTCTAGATTGAACACTGAAGCTTTCTTT,CGSSRLNTEAFF
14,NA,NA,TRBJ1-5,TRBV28,TGTGCCAGCAGTCGTTCAGGGGCTAGGGAGCCCCAGCATTTT,CASSRSGAREPQHF
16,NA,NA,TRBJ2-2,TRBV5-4,TGTGCCAGCAGCTTGGATGGGAGGGGGTATACCGGGGAGCTGTTTTTT,CASSLDGRGYTGELFF
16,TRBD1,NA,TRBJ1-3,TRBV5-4,TGTGCCAGCAGCAGGGACAGGGCGCTCTCTGGAAACACCATATATTTT,CASSRDRALSGNTIYF
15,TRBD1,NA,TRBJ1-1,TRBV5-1,TGCGCCAGCAGCTTGGGTGGGACAGTCGGGACTGAAGCTTTCTTT,CASSLGGTVGTEAFF
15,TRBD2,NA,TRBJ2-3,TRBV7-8,TGTGCCAGCAGCCAGGGCGGGGGGGACACAGATACGCAGTATTTT,CASSQGGGDTDTQYF
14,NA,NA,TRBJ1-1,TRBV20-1,TGCAGTGCTAGTACCGGGGGAGGGTACACTGAAGCTTTCTTT,CSASTGGGYTEAFF
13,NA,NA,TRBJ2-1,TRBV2,TGTGCCAGCAGAAAACGCAGCGGCACTGAGCAGTTCTTC,CASRKRSGTEQFF
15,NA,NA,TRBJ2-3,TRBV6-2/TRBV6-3,TGTGCCAGCAGCTCGTACAGCCAAGCTAAGAATACGCAGTATTTT,CASSSYSQAKNTQYF
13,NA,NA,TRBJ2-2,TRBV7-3,TGTGCCAGCAGCTATTATATCACCGGGGAGCTGTTTTTT,CASSYYITGELFF
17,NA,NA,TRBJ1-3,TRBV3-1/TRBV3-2,TGTGCCAGCAGCCACCGTGCCAGGAGGATTTCTGGAAACACCATATATTTT,CASSHRARRISGNTIYF
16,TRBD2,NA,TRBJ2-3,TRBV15,TGTGCCACCAGCAGAGCCGCTAGCGGGAGCCCAGATACGCAGTATTTT,CATSRAASGSPDTQYF
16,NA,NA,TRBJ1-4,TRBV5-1,TGCGCCAGCAGCTTGGGGGGCCTAGGAACTAATGAAAAACTGTTTTTT,CASSLGGLGTNEKLFF
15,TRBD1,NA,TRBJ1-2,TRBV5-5,TGTGCCAGCCTTTCTGGGACAGGGGGTTTCGTGGGCTACACCTTC,CASLSGTGGFVGYTF
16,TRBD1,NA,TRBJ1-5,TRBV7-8,TGTGCCAGCAGCTTAGAGAGGACAGGGTACAATCAGCCCCAGCATTTT,CASSLERTGYNQPQHF
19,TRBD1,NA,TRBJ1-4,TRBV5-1,TGCGCCAGCAGCTTGACCTCCACGGACCAGGGGGCTGCTAATGAAAAACTGTTTTTT,CASSLTSTDQGAANEKLFF
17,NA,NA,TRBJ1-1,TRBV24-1,TGTGCCACCAGTGATTTCATCAGGTGGGGCGGGAGCACTGAAGCTTTCTTT,CATSDFIRWGGSTEAFF
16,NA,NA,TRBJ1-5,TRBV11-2,TGTGCCAGCAGTAGAGGGTGGGGATACGGCAATCAGCCCCAGCATTTT,CASSRGWGYGNQPQHF
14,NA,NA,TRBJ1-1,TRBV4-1,TGCGCCAGCAGCCACAACAGCATGAACACTGAAGCTTTCTTT,CASSHNSMNTEAFF
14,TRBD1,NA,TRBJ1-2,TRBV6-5,TGTGCCAGCAGGCCTGACAGGGGTAACTATGGCTACACCTTC,CASRPDRGNYGYTF
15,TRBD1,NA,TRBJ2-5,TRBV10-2,TGCGCCAGCAGTGAGCCAGGACAGGGTCAAGAGACCCAGTACTTC,CASSEPGQGQETQYF
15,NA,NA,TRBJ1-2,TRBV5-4,TGTGCCAGCACCCGGGCATCAGGGACTAACTATGGCTACACCTTC,CASTRASGTNYGYTF
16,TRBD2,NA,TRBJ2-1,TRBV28,TGTGCCAGCAGCGGGACTAGCGGGAGGGGTTACAATGAGCAGTTCTTC,CASSGTSGRGYNEQFF
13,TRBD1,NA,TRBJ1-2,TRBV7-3,TGTGCCAGCAGCTTGGGACAGGGTTATGGCTACACCTTC,CASSLGQGYGYTF
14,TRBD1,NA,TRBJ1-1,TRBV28,TGTGCCAGCGGTCGGACAGGGGGTAGAACTGAAGCTTTCTTT,CASGRTGGRTEAFF
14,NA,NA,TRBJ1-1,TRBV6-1,TGTGCCAGCAGTGAATGGGGGGGAGTCGCTGAAGCTTTCTTT,CASSEWGGVAEAFF
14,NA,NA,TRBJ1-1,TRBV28,TGTGCCAGCAGCCTCTTCAGCGTGGGCACTGAAGCTTTCTTT,CASSLFSVGTEAFF